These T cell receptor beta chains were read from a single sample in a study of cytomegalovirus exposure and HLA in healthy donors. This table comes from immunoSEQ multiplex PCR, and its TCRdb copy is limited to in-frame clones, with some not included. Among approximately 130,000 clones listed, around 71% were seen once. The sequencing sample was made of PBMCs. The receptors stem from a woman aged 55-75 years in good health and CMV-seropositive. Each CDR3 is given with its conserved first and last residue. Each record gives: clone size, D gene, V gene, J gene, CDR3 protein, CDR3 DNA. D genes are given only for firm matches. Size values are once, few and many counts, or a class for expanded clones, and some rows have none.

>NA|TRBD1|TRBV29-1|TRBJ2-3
CSGVRGDRGDTQYF
TGCAGCGGCGTAAGAGGGGACAGGGGTGATACGCAGTATTTT
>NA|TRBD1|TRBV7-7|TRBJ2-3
CASSSGQGALDTQYF
TGTGCCAGCAGCTCGGGACAGGGGGCGTTAGATACGCAGTATTTT
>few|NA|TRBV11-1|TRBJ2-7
CASSPGGYRGEQYF
TGTGCCAGCAGCCCAGGAGGGTACAGGGGCGAGCAGTACTTC
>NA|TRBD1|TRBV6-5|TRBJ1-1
CASSYWTGPGTEAFF
TGTGCCAGCAGCTATTGGACAGGGCCGGGTACTGAAGCTTTCTTT
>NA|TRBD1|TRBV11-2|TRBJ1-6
CASSPRPTGGRNSPLHF
TGTGCCAGCAGCCCACGACCGACAGGGGGCCGAAATTCACCCCTCCACTTT
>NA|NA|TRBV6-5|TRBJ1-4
CASSYQRGGEKLFF
TGTGCCAGCAGTTACCAACGAGGGGGAGAAAAACTGTTTTTT
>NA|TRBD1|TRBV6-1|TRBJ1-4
CASSVQDRFNEKLFF
TGTGCCAGCAGTGTCCAGGACAGGTTTAATGAAAAACTGTTTTTT
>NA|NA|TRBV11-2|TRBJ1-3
CASSLDNPQVAGNTIYF
TGTGCCAGCAGCTTAGATAACCCGCAGGTCGCTGGAAACACCATATATTTT
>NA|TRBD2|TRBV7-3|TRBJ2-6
CASSLSSDLGGASGAPAGANVLTF
TGTGCCAGCAGCTTAAGTTCGGACTTGGGTGGGGCTAGCGGGGCCCCGGCTGGGGCCAACGTCCTGACTTTC
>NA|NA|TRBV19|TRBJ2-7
CASSMLEKSYEQYF
TGTGCCAGTAGTATGCTAGAAAAGTCCTACGAGCAGTACTTC
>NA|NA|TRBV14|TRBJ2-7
CASSYGQYEQYF
TGTGCCAGCAGCTACGGACAGTACGAGCAGTACTTC
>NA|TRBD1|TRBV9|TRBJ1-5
CASSAQDRGWNQPQHF
TGTGCCAGCAGCGCCCAGGACAGGGGTTGGAATCAGCCCCAGCATTTT
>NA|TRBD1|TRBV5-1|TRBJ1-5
CASSLGQGGSNQPQHF
TGCGCCAGCAGCTTGGGACAGGGGGGAAGCAATCAGCCCCAGCATTTT
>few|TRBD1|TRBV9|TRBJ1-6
CASSHPTGPGGSPLHF
TGTGCCAGCAGTCACCCGACAGGGCCGGGTGGATCACCCCTCCACTTT
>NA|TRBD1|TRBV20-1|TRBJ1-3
CSARTGETIYF
TGCAGTGCTCGGACAGGGGAAACCATATATTTT
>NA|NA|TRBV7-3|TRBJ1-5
CASSPGGGNQPQHF
TGTGCCAGCAGCCCCGGTGGCGGAAATCAGCCCCAGCATTTT
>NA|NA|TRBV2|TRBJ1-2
CASGGQPYGYTF
TGTGCCAGCGGGGGCCAACCTTATGGCTACACCTTC
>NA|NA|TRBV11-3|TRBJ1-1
CASSIREGTEAFF
TGTGCCAGCAGCATCAGGGAAGGCACTGAAGCTTTCTTT
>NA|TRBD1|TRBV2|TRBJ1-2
CASSEALRDRSYGYTF
TGTGCCAGCAGTGAAGCGCTTCGGGACAGGAGCTATGGCTACACCTTC
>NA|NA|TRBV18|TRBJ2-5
CASSPGHRETQYF
TGTGCCAGCTCACCAGGTCATCGGGAGACCCAGTACTTC
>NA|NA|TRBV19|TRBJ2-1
CASQSGQVYNEQFF
TGTGCCAGCCAAAGTGGGCAGGTTTACAATGAGCAGTTCTTC
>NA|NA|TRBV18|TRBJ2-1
CASSWEDTYNEQFF
TGTGCCAGCTCATGGGAGGACACCTACAATGAGCAGTTCTTC
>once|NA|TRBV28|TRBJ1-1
CASSLSLRRGTGAEAFF
NA
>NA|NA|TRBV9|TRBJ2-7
CASSVAGLSSYEQYF
TGTGCCAGCAGCGTCGCAGGGCTAAGCTCCTACGAGCAGTACTTC
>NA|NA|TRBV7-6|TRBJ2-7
CASSPRGSYEQYF
TGTGCCAGCAGCCCCCGGGGAAGCTACGAGCAGTACTTC
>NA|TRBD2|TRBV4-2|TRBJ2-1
CASSQLGTSGGTYNEQFF
TGTGCCAGCAGCCAACTAGGGACTAGCGGGGGGACGTACAATGAGCAGTTCTTC
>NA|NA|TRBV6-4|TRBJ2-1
CASSELPYNEQFF
TGTGCCAGCAGTGAACTCCCCTACAATGAGCAGTTCTTC
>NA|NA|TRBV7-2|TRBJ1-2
CASSLLQANYGYTF
TGTGCCAGCAGCTTACTCCAGGCAAACTATGGCTACACCTTC
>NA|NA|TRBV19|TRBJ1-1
CAIKWGGTNTEAFF
TGTGCCATCAAATGGGGGGGCACGAACACTGAAGCTTTCTTT
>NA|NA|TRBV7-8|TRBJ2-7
CASSLNGFGEQYF
TGTGCCAGCAGCTTAAACGGGTTTGGCGAGCAGTACTTC
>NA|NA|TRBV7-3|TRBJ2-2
CASSPDITNTGELFF
TGTGCCAGCAGCCCGGACATCACGAACACCGGGGAGCTGTTTTTT
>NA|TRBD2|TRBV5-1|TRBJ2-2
CASSLLAGDNTGELFF
TGCGCCAGCAGCCTTCTAGCGGGGGACAACACCGGGGAGCTGTTTTTT
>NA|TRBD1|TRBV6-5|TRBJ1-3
CASSYSDRDNTIYF
TGTGCCAGCAGTTACTCGGACAGGGACAACACCATATATTTT
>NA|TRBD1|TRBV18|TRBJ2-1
CASSPPGTGLNEQFF
TGTGCCAGCTCACCTCCTGGGACAGGCTTGAATGAGCAGTTCTTC
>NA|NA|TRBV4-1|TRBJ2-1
CASSQPTGNEQFF
TGCGCCAGCAGCCAGCCTACAGGGAATGAGCAGTTCTTC
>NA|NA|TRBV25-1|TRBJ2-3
CASSEGHFTDTQYF
TGTGCCAGCAGTGAGGGACACTTCACAGATACGCAGTATTTT
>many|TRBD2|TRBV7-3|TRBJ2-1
CASSLAGGLQYEQFF
TGTGCCAGCAGCTTAGCGGGGGGGCTCCAATATGAGCAGTTCTTC
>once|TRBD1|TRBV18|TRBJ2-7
CASSPGQEEYEQYF
TGTGCCAGCTCACCGGGACAGGAAGAATACGAGCAGTACTTC
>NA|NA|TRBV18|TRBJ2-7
CASSLTTTGEQYF
TGTGCCAGCTCACTAACAACTACGGGGGAGCAGTACTTC
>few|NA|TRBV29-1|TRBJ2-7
CSVAGGESSYEQYF
TGCAGCGTTGCGGGGGGCGAGAGCTCCTACGAGCAGTACTTC
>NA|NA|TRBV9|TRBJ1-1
CASSVEPGNTEAFF
TGTGCCAGCAGCGTAGAACCGGGGAACACTGAAGCTTTCTTT
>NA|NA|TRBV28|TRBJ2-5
CASSRTPQETQYF
TGTGCCAGCAGCCGGACACCCCAAGAGACCCAGTACTTC
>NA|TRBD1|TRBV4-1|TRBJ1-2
CASSQDLNRGLNGYTF
TGCGCCAGCAGCCAAGATCTTAACAGGGGGCTAAATGGCTACACCTTC
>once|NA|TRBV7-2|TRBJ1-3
CASSSNAGRNTIYF
TGTGCCAGCAGCTCCAATGCAGGGCGAAACACCATATATTTT
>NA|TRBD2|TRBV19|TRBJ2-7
CASTVGASGGARYEQYF
TGTGCCAGTACCGTAGGGGCTAGCGGGGGGGCCCGCTACGAGCAGTACTTC
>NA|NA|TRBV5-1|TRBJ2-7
CASSLAQSYEQYF
TGCGCCAGCAGCTTGGCCCAGTCCTACGAGCAGTACTTC
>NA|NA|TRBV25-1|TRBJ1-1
CASSEYKGDTEAFF
TGTGCCAGCAGTGAATATAAAGGAGACACTGAAGCTTTCTTT
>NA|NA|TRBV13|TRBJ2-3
CASSLEGLRTDTQYF
TGTGCCAGCAGCTTAGAAGGACTCCGCACAGATACGCAGTATTTT
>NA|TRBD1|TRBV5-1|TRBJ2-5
CASSLPQGRETQYF
TGCGCCAGCAGCTTACCACAGGGGCGGGAGACCCAGTACTTC
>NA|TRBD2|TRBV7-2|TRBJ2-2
CASTIKGLATGELFF
TGTGCCAGCACCATTAAGGGACTAGCAACCGGGGAGCTGTTTTTT
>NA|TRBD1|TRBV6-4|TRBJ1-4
CASSETGEGTNEKLFF
TGTGCCAGCAGTGAAACAGGGGAAGGGACTAATGAAAAACTGTTTTTT
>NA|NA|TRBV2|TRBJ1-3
CASSEAGGGNTIYF
TGTGCCAGCAGTGAAGCGGGGGGTGGGAACACCATATATTTT
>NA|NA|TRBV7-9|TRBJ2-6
CASSLIGGPLGANVLTF
TGTGCCAGCAGCTTAATCGGCGGCCCCTTGGGGGCCAACGTCCTGACTTTC